A single sample gave rise to the 28 T cell receptor beta chains below, sequenced in a study of cytomegalovirus exposure and HLA in healthy donors. The study ran its PCR with 60 Vbeta and 13 Jbeta primers. Sequencing was performed with immunoSEQ multiplex PCR; in TCRdb, only in-frame clones are kept and a portion is missing. The table lists about 200,000 clones, approximately 80% of them singletons, with 1.7% in the top ten. Specimen: PBMCs. These receptors were obtained from a man aged 50 or older in good health and CMV-seronegative.

The rearrangement links TRBV13 to TRBJ2-7, with 13 bases aligning to TRBD2. Looked up from germline, CDR1 is PRHDT and CDR2 is FYEKMQ (reference sequence). The J segment lost 2 bases and the V segment lost 5 bases, leaving 12 bases of the junction unmatched. This CDR3 spans 18 amino acids. The CDR3 DNA reads TGTGCCAGCAGCACGCCGGGACTAGCGGGGAGAGGCCCCTACGAGCAGTACTTC. It is translated as CASSTPGLAGRGPYEQYF.

This chain links TRBV27 with TRBJ1-2; perhaps TRBD1 as D (6 bases). This CDR3 comprises 15 residues. V lost 5 bases, J lost 5 bases, and 18 bases lay in between. Looked up from germline, CDR1 is MNHEY and CDR2 is SMNVEV (reference sequence). The DNA for the CDR3 is TGTGCCAGCAGTGCCAACTCCGCAGGGGAGTATGGCTACACCTTC. Translation gives CASSANSAGEYGYTF.

J is TRBJ2-1 and V is TRBV6-5; no clear D. In germline, CDR1 is MNHEY, CDR2 SVGAGI. The CDR3 runs 12 residues. V was shortened by 3 bases and J by 5 bases, with 5 bases between the two germline ends. The CDR3 region is CASSYGDNEQFF. DNA for the CDR3: TGTGCCAGCAGTTATGGAGACAATGAGCAGTTCTTC.

The gene calls are TRBV7-9 and TRBJ1-4; 8 bases match TRBD1. Germline V lookup: CDR1 SEHNR, CDR2 FQNEAQ (reference sequence). The CDR3 has 17 residues. V was clipped by 3 bases and J by 8 bases; unmatched bases: 14. CDR3 residues: CASSFRQKQGVFEKLFF. The CDR3 DNA is TGTGCCAGCAGCTTTAGACAAAAACAGGGGGTATTCGAAAAACTGTTTTTT.

The genes are TRBV19 and TRBJ1-5, with D hard to call. Per the germline V gene, CDR1 is LNHDA and CDR2 is SQIVND (reference sequence). The CDR3 has 15 residues. The V end lost 7 bases, the J end lost 4 bases, and 17 bases lay between the germline ends. CDR3 in amino acids: CASTPIADINQPQHF. The CDR3 bases are TGTGCCAGTACCCCTATAGCGGATATTAATCAGCCCCAGCATTTT. Full variable domain (remainder filled in from reference TRBV19 and TRBJ1-5): DGGITQSPKYLFRKEGQNVTLSCEQNLNHDAMYWYRQDPGQGLRLIYYSQIVNDFQKGDIAEGYSVSREKKESFPLTVTSAQKNPTAFYLCASTPIADINQPQHFGDGTRLSIL.

This rearrangement joins TRBV5-1 to TRBJ2-7; 10 positions agree with TRBD2. The CDR3 loop spans 17 amino acids. Germline-derived CDR1 and CDR2 are SGHRS and YFSETQ. Trimming cost V 0 bases and J 5 bases; bases outside gene matches: 11. The CDR3 loop reads CASSLGGWSGRADEQYF. The DNA of the CDR3 is TGCGCCAGCAGCTTGGGAGGGTGGAGCGGGAGGGCCGACGAGCAGTACTTC. The full variable domain, its missing parts supplied by reference TRBV5-1 and TRBJ2-7, is KAGVTQTPRYLIKTRGQQVTLSCSPISGHRSVSWYQQTPGQGLQFLFEYFSETQRNKGNFPGRFSGRQFSNSRSEMNVSTLELGDSALYLCASSLGGWSGRADEQYFGPGTRLTVT.

The V call is TRBV5-4, the J call TRBJ1-2; TRBD1 agrees at 9 bases. Germline CDR1 and CDR2: SGHNT and YYREEE (reference sequence). This CDR3 comprises 15 residues. V was pared by 4 bases and J by 10 bases, with 14 bases of the junction left unmatched. CDR3 nucleotide sequence: TGTGCCAGCAGCACCCAGGCACTGACAGGGGGATCCTACACCTTC. Its protein is CASSTQALTGGSYTF.

This chain links TRBV19 with TRBJ1-4; D is possibly TRBD1 (6 bases). The ends were cut back, 3 bases at V and 0 bases at J, with 8 bases in the middle. Germline V gene sequence: CDR1 LNHDA, CDR2 SQIVND (reference sequence). CDR3 length: 15 amino acids. As DNA, the CDR3 is TGTGCCAGTAGTATTTGGACAGCAACTAATGAAAAACTGTTTTTT. This translates into CASSIWTATNEKLFF.

V and J are TRBV13 and TRBJ2-7; the match to TRBD1 covers 8 bases. The CDR3 runs to 13 residues. V was clipped by 5 bases and J by 5 bases; unmatched bases: 5. The germline V gene has CDR1 PRHDT and CDR2 FYEKMQ (reference sequence). The DNA of the CDR3 is TGTGCCAGCAGCCAAGGACAGGGTGACGAGCAGTACTTC. Its translation: CASSQGQGDEQYF.

This clone was counted between two and nine times. The V and J genes are TRBV28 and TRBJ2-7, with D maybe TRBD2 (7 bases). Trimming took 7 bases from V and 9 from J, leaving 16 bases between them. The germline gives CDR1 MDHEN, CDR2 SYDVKM. The CDR3 sequence is 12 residues long. The CDR3 DNA reads TGTGCCAGCACTCCTCCTCGGGGGGCGCAGTACTTC. Its translation: CASTPPRGAQYF.

The chain is built from TRBV28 and TRBJ2-1; D might be TRBD2 (6 bases). CDR1 and CDR2 (germline): MDHEN, SYDVKM. V lost 2 bases to trimming and J lost 6 bases, with 14 bases between them. The length of the CDR3 is 15 residues. This CDR3 is CASSLGGPSSNEQFF. CDR3 bases: TGTGCCAGCAGTTTAGGAGGGCCGTCAAGCAATGAGCAGTTCTTC.

The gene calls are TRBV25-1 and TRBJ2-7, with TRBD1 matching over 8 bases. Germline assignment: CDR1 MGHDK and CDR2 SYGVNS. The CDR3 runs 14 residues. With 7 bases clipped from V and 4 bases from J, the junction kept 9 bases outside the gene matches. In nucleotides, the CDR3 is TGTGCCAGCACCCCGGACAGGGACCAGTACGAGCAGTACTTC. It translates to CASTPDRDQYEQYF.

The rearrangement joins TRBV30 to TRBJ2-1, with 7 nucleotides matching TRBD2. V lost 1 base and J lost 6; bases outside the gene matches: 15. CDR1 and CDR2 from the germline V gene are GTSNPN and SVGIG (reference sequence). The CDR3 extends over 17 amino acids. The CDR3 reads CAWSGVGREFGFNEQFF. CDR3 sequence (DNA): TGTGCCTGGAGTGGTGTAGGGAGGGAGTTTGGTTTCAATGAGCAGTTCTTC.

The chain combines TRBV28 with TRBJ2-3; the D is unclear. Germline V gene data show CDR1 as MDHEN and CDR2 as SYDVKM. The CDR3 loop spans 13 amino acids. The V end lost 6 bases, the J end lost 0 bases, and 7 bases lay between the germline ends. CDR3 sequence: CASSPTSTDTQYF. CDR3 coding DNA: TGTGCCAGCAGCCCCACAAGCACAGATACGCAGTATTTT.

This chain connects TRBV18 to TRBJ2-5; the D gene is possibly TRBD2 (6 bases). This CDR3 is 15 amino acids long. V lost 2 bases, J lost 2 bases, and 12 bases lay in between. Germline CDR1 KGHSH, CDR2 LQKENI. The CDR3 reads CASSPGGGSQETQYF. In DNA form, the CDR3 reads TGTGCCAGCTCACCAGGGGGAGGCAGTCAAGAGACCCAGTACTTC. Full variable domain (outside the CDR3, taken from reference TRBV18 and TRBJ2-5): NAGVMQNPRHLVRRRGQEARLRCSPMKGHSHVYWYRQLPEEGLKFMVYLQKENIIDESGMPKERFSAEFPKEGPSILRIQQVVRGDSAAYFCASSPGGGSQETQYFGPGTRLLVL.

This chain links TRBV6-5 with TRBJ2-2; the match to TRBD1 covers 7 bases. CDR1 and CDR2 from the germline V gene are MNHEY and SVGAGI. The CDR3 sequence is 14 residues long. V gave up 2 bases and J gave up 6 bases; unmatched junction bases: 3. As DNA, the CDR3 is TGTGCCAGCAGTTACGCGACAGGGTCCGGGGAGCTGTTTTTT. Translated, it gives CASSYATGSGELFF.

This chain links TRBV18 with TRBJ1-1, with 8 bases matching TRBD1. With V trimmed by 5 bases and J by 1 base, 6 bases remained unmatched. The germline gives CDR1 KGHSH, CDR2 LQKENI. This CDR3 is 15 amino acids long. CDR3 coding DNA: TGTGCCAGCTCATTTAGGACAGGGACGAACACTGAAGCTTTCTTT. This gives the protein CASSFRTGTNTEAFF. Together with reference TRBV18 and TRBJ1-1, the CDR3 gives the full variable domain: NAGVMQNPRHLVRRRGQEARLRCSPMKGHSHVYWYRQLPEEGLKFMVYLQKENIIDESGMPKERFSAEFPKEGPSILRIQQVVRGDSAAYFCASSFRTGTNTEAFFGQGTRLTVV.

This clone was seen a few times. The rearrangement links TRBV2 to TRBJ2-2, with 9 nucleotides matching TRBD1. This CDR3 region has 15 residues. The germline gives CDR1 SNHLY, CDR2 FYNNEI. J lost 3 bases, V lost 5 bases, and 4 bases had no gene match. This chain's CDR3 is CASSRDRVDTGELFF. For the CDR3, the DNA is TGTGCCAGCAGTCGGGACAGGGTCGACACCGGGGAGCTGTTTTTT.

V usage is TRBV6-5 and J usage is TRBJ1-5; D is uncertain. V dropped 5 bases and J dropped 4 bases, with 9 bases sitting between them. The CDR3 is 13 residues long. Looked up from germline, CDR1 is MNHEY and CDR2 is SVGAGI. CDR3 in amino acids: CASSRYINQPQHF. The CDR3 region has the DNA TGTGCCAGCAGTCGCTATATAAATCAGCCCCAGCATTTT.

The chain links TRBV5-1 to TRBJ1-2; D gene uncertain. V was clipped by 3 bases and J by 4 bases, with 19 bases between them. Germline V gives CDR1 SGHRS, CDR2 YFSETQ. This CDR3 has 16 residues. The DNA for the CDR3 is TGCGCCAGCAGCTCGCCAACTGGGGAGAGTAGCTATGGCTACACCTTC. Encoded protein: CASSSPTGESSYGYTF.

V gene TRBV18 combines with J gene TRBJ2-1, with a weak D call TRBD2 (6 bases). Germline CDR1 is KGHSH and CDR2 is LQKENI. This CDR3 spans 16 amino acids. Trimming shortened V by 8 bases and J by 0 bases, and 17 bases separated the two germline ends. DNA for the CDR3: TGTGCCAGCCACCCTTTGGCGGGGAGCTCCTACAATGAGCAGTTCTTC. This codes for CASHPLAGSSYNEQFF.

The chain recombines TRBV5-4 with TRBJ2-7, with D perhaps TRBD1 (6 bases). Per germline, CDR1 SGHNT and CDR2 YYREEE (reference sequence). V lost 7 bases to trimming and J lost 3 bases, with 14 bases between them. CDR3 length equals 13 residues. The CDR3 DNA reads TGTGCCAGCCGCCAGGGGCCCTACTACGAGCAGTACTTC. As protein: CASRQGPYYEQYF.

This clone showed up just once. V and J are TRBV21-1 and TRBJ1-1; TRBD1, the table's D call, lacks a check against the DNA. TRBV21-1 constitutes a pseudogene. This CDR3 has 14 residues. The CDR3 DNA follows: TGTGCCAGCAGCAAAAGGGGCCGGAACACTGAAGCTTTCTTT. Encoded protein: CASSKRGRNTEAFF.

V and J are TRBV6-5 and TRBJ2-1; D is undetermined. This CDR3 region has 12 residues. V shed 4 bases and J shed 5 bases, with 6 bases lying between them. CDR1 is MNHEY and CDR2 is SVGAGI in the germline V gene. CDR3 protein: CASSFQNNEQFF. CDR3 sequence (DNA): TGTGCCAGCAGTTTCCAGAACAATGAGCAGTTCTTC.

This CDR3 is CASSDSFSWSWNEQFF. The CDR3, as DNA: TGTGCCAGCAGTGACTCTTTCAGTTGGTCTTGGAATGAGCAGTTCTTC. J is TRBJ2-1 and V is TRBV6-4; no clear D. The V end was cut by 0 bases, the J end by 7 bases, with 16 bases between. The CDR3 loop spans 16 amino acids. In germline, CDR1 is MRHNA, CDR2 SNTAGT.

This chain joins TRBV19 and TRBJ1-2, with no clear D. CDR3 length: 14 residues. Germline assignment: CDR1 LNHDA and CDR2 SQIVND (reference sequence). With 1 base removed from V and 6 bases from J, the gap between germline ends came to 12 bases. Written as DNA, the CDR3 is TGTGCCAGTAGTATAGTCGGGGTAGTGCATGGCTACACCTTC. Translated, it gives CASSIVGVVHGYTF.

The rearrangement links TRBV2 to TRBJ2-2, with 9 bases identical to TRBD2. Germline CDR1 is SNHLY and CDR2 is FYNNEI. The CDR3 has 17 residues. After removal of 2 bases from V and 7 bases from J, the junction contained 11 bases not matched to a gene. The CDR3 loop is CASSERSSGAQSGELFF. The DNA of the CDR3 is TGTGCCAGCAGTGAAAGATCTAGCGGGGCCCAAAGCGGGGAGCTGTTTTTT.

The V call is TRBV29-1, the J call TRBJ2-7; a possible D gene is TRBD2 (6 bases). The CDR3 covers 15 residues. Trimming left V 6 bases short and J 1 base short, with 19 bases between. Germline V gives CDR1 SQVTM, CDR2 ANQGSEA. CDR3: CSVGGGQGLSYEQYF. Here the CDR3 DNA reads TGCAGCGTGGGGGGTGGGCAGGGCCTTTCCTACGAGCAGTACTTC.